This TCR beta chain stems from a study of shared clonotypes between healthy human individuals. Overall study: The donor group consisted of two women and a few men, aged 18 to 49.

Libraries were prepared by immunoSEQ multiplex PCR; TCRdb keeps only in-frame clonotypes and omits some of them. The table lists about 460,000 clones, 75% to 80% of them singletons. There were only Caucasian adults among the donors, and all lived in Nashville, Tennessee. The CDR3 loop spans 17 amino acids. CDR1 and CDR2 (germline): SGHRS, YFSETQ. V gave up 3 bases and J gave up 1 base, with 16 bases separating them. This rearrangement joins TRBV5-1 to TRBJ1-4, with TRBD1 as a possible D gene (6 bases). The sample taken for sequencing was PBMCs. The receptor's source is a woman aged 40 to 49 in good health. Some clones in this sample may be carry-over from other donors' samples. DNA of the CDR3: TGCGCCAGCAGCTACCGAGGGACAACGGAAACTAATGAAAAACTGTTTTTT. Translating gives CASSYRGTTETNEKLFF. Full variable domain (remainder filled in from reference TRBV5-1 and TRBJ1-4): KAGVTQTPRYLIKTRGQQVTLSCSPISGHRSVSWYQQTPGQGLQFLFEYFSETQRNKGNFPGRFSGRQFSNSRSEMNVSTLELGDSALYLCASSYRGTTETNEKLFFGSGTQLSVL.